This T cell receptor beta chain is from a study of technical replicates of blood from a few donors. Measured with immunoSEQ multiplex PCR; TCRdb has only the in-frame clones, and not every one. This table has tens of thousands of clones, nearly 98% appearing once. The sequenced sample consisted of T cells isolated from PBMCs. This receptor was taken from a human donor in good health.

The CDR3 reads CASSLGQGDQPQHF. The DNA for the CDR3 is TGTGCCAGCAGCCTGGGGCAGGGGGATCAGCCCCAGCATTTT. This chain links TRBV9 with TRBJ1-5; the match to TRBD1 covers 7 bases. Germline V CDR1 and CDR2: SGDLS, YYNGEE. The length of the CDR3 is 14 residues. V lost 4 bases and J lost 5; bases outside the gene matches: 6.